A single T cell receptor beta chain is shown here with its context. What it binds is unknown. A read error may account for a junction end that differs from germline. This sample is part of a study of human T cells and chemical hapten exposure. From the RACE reads, TCRdb called clonotypes with MiXCR, one entry per CDR3 protein. The data hold some 98,000 distinct CDR3 sequences, with approximately 11% observed a single time. Notes on the study in general: TCRs above 1 in 1000 frequency did not change with DPC sensitization. Versus controls, significantly more large CDR3 similarity clusters arose from expanded TCRs.

Time point described: pre-sensitization, week 0. Described treatment: therapeutic diphenylcyclopropenone sensitization with weekly scalp DPC. Sequencing was performed on whole blood, taken in connection with sensitization to the hapten diphenylcyclopropenone (DPC). The clonotype comes from an older woman with alopecia areata. Some clones in this sample may be carry-over from other donors' samples.

This chain's CDR3 is CASSPTNDGRDQPRHF. The CDR3 coding sequence is TGTGCCAGCTCACCAACTAATGACGGGAGAGATCAGCCCCGGCATTTT. The chain is built from TRBV18 and TRBJ1-5; no firm D call. This CDR3 contains 16 residues. Germline V gene sequence: CDR1 KGHSH, CDR2 LQKENI.